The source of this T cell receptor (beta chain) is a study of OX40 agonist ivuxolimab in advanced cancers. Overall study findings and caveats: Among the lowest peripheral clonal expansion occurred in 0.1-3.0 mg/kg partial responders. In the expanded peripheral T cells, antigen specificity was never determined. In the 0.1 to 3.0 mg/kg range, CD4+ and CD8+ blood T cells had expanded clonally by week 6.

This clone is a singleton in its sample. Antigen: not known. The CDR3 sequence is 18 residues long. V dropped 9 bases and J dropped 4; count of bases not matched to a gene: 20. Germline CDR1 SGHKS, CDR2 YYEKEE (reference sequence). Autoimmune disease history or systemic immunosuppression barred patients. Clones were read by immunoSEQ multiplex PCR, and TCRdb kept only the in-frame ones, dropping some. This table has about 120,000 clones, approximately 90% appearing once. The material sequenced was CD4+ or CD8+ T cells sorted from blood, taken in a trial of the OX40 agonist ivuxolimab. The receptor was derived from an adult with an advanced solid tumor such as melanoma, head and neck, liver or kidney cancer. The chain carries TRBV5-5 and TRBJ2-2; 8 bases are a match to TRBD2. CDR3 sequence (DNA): TGTGCCACGACGCCAAGGCTAGCGGGCGGGGCGGGCACCGGGGAGCTGTTTTTT. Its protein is CATTPRLAGGAGTGELFF.